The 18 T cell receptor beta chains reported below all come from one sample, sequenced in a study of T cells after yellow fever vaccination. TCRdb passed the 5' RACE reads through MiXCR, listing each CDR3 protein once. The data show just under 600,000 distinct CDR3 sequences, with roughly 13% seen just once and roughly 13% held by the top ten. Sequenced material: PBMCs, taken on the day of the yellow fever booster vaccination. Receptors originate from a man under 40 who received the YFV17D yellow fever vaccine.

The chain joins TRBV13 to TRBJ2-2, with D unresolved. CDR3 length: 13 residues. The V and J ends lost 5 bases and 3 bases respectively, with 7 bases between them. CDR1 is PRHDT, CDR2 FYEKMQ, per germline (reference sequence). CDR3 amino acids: CASSRYDTGELFF. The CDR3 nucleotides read TGTGCCAGCAGCCGGTACGACACCGGGGAGCTGTTTTTT. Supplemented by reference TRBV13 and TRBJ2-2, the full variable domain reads AAGVIQSPRHLIKEKRETATLKCYPIPRHDTVYWYQQGPGQDPQFLISFYEKMQSDKGSIPDRFSAQQFSDYHSELNMSSLELGDSALYFCASSRYDTGELFFGEGSRLTVL.

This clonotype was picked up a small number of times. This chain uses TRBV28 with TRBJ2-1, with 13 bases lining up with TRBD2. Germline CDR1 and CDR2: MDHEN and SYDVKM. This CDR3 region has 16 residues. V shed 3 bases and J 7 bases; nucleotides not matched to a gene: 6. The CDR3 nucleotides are TGTGCCAGCAGTTTGCCGACTAGCGGGAGGTTGAATGAGCAGTTCTTC. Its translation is CASSLPTSGRLNEQFF.

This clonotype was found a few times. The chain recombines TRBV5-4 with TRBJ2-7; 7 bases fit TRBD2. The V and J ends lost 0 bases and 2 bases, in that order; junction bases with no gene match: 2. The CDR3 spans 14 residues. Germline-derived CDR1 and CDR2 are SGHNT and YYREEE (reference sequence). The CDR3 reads CASSLGGSPYEQYF. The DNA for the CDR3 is TGTGCCAGCAGCTTGGGCGGGAGCCCCTACGAGCAGTACTTC.

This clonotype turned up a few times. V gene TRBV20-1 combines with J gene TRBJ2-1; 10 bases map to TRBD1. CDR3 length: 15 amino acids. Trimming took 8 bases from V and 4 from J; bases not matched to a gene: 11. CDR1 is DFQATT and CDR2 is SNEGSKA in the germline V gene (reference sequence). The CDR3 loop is CSPNPGQGLYNEQFF. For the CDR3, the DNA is TGCAGTCCTAACCCGGGACAGGGGTTATACAATGAGCAGTTCTTC.

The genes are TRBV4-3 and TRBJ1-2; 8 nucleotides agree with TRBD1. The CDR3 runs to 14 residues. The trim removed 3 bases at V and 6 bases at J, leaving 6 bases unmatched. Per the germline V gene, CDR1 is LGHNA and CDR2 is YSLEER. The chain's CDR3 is CASSQGGQGHGYTF. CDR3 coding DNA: TGCGCCAGCAGCCAGGGCGGACAGGGTCATGGCTACACCTTC.

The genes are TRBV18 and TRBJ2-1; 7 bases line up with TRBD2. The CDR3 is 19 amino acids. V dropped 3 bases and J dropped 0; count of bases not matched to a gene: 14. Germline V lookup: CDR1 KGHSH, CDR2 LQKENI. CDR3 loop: CASSPDAFLADPSYNEQFF. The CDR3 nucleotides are TGTGCCAGCTCACCGGATGCTTTTCTAGCGGACCCCTCCTACAATGAGCAGTTCTTC.

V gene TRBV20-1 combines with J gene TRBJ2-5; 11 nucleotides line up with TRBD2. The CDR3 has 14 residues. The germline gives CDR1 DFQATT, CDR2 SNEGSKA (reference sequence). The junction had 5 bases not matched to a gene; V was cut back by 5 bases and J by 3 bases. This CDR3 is CSAARGLAEETQYF. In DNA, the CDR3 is TGCAGTGCTGCCCGGGGACTAGCGGAAGAGACCCAGTACTTC.

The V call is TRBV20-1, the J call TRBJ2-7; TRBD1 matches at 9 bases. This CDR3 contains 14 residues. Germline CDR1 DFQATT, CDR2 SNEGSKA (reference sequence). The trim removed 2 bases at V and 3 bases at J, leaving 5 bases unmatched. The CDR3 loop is CSARFMTGGYEQYF. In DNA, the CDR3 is TGCAGTGCTAGATTTATGACAGGGGGCTACGAGCAGTACTTC.

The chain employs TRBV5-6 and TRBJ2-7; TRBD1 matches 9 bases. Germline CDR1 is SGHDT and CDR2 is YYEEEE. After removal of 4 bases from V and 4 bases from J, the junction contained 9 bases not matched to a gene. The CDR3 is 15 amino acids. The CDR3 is CASSDGTGLWYEQYF. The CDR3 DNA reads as TGTGCCAGCAGCGATGGGACAGGGCTGTGGTACGAGCAGTACTTC. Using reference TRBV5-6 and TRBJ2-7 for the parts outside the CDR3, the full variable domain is DAGVTQSPTHLIKTRGQQVTLRCSPKSGHDTVSWYQQALGQGPQFIFQYYEEEERQRGNFPDRFSGHQFPNYSSELNVNALLLGDSALYLCASSDGTGLWYEQYFGPGTRLTVT.

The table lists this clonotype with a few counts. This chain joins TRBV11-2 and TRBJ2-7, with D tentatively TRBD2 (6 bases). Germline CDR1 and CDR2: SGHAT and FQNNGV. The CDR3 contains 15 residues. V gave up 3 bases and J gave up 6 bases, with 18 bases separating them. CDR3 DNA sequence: TGTGCCAGCAGCTTTCCGGGAGCATCCGGACCCGAGCAGTACTTC. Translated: CASSFPGASGPEQYF.

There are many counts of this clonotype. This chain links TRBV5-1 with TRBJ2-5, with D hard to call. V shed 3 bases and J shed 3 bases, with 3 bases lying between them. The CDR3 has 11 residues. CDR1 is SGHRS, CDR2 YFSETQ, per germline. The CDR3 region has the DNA TGCGCCAGCAGCTACGAAGAGACCCAGTACTTC. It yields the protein CASSYEETQYF.

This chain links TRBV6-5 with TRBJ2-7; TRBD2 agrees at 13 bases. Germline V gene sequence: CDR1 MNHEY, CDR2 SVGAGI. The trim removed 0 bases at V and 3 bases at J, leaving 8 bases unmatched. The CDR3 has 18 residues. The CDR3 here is CASSYSFSGTSGNYEQYF. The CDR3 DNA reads TGTGCCAGCAGTTACTCTTTTTCCGGGACTAGCGGGAACTACGAGCAGTACTTC.

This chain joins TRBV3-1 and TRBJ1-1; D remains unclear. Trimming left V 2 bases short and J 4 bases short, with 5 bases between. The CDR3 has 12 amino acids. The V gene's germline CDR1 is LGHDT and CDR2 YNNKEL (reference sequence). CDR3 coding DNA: TGTGCCAGCAGCCAAAAGAGCACTGAAGCTTTCTTT. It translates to CASSQKSTEAFF.

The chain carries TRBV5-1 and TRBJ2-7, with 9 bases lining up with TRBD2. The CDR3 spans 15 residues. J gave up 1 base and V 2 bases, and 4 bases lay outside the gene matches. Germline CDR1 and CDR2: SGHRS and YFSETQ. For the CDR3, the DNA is TGCGCCAGCAGCTTTAGCGGGAGTGAATCCTACGAGCAGTACTTC. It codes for CASSFSGSESYEQYF.

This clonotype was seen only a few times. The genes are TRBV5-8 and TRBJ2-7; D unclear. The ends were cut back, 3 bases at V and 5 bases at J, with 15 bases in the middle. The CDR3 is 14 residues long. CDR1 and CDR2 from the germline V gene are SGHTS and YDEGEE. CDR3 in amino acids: CASSSTLPPNEQYF. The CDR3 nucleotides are TGTGCCAGCAGCTCAACGCTCCCGCCCAACGAGCAGTACTTC.

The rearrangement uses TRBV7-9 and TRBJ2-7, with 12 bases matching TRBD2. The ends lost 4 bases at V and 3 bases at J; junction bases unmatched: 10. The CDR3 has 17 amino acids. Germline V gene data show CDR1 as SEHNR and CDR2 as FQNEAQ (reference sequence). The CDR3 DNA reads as TGTGCCAGCAGCTCCGGGACTAGCGGGTTCACTTACTACGAGCAGTACTTC. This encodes CASSSGTSGFTYYEQYF.

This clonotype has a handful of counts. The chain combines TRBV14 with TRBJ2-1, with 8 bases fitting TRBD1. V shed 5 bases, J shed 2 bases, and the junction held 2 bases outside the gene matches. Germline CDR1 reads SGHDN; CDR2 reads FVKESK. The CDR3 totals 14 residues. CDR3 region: CASSDRGPYNEQFF. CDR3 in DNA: TGTGCCAGCAGCGACAGGGGTCCCTACAATGAGCAGTTCTTC.

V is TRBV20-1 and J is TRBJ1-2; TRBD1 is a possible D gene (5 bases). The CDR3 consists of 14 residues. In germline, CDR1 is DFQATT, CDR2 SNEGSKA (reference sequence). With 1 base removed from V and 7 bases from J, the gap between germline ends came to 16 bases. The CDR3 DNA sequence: TGCAGTGCTAGAGCCGGGTTATATAGGGGTGGCTACACCTTC. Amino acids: CSARAGLYRGGYTF.